The 8 T cell receptor beta chains in this list originate from one sample, sequenced in a study of control samples from healthy donors and cancer patients. The table came from immunoSEQ multiplex PCR; TCRdb's copy has only in-frame clones and leaves some out. The top ten clones hold roughly 4.3% of a sample with 150,000 or so clones, 93% of them seen once. Material for sequencing was blood. Receptor source: an older woman in good health.

The chain employs TRBV29-1 and TRBJ1-2; TRBD1 aligns across 7 bases. The CDR3 spans 14 residues. Germline CDR1 reads SQVTM; CDR2 reads ANQGSEA. Trimming removed 1 base from V and 4 bases from J; junction bases left unmatched: 6. The CDR3 protein is CSVEAGTVTYGYTF. CDR3 DNA: TGCAGCGTTGAAGCGGGGACAGTGACCTATGGCTACACCTTC.

The V and J genes are TRBV20-1 and TRBJ2-1; D not certain. This CDR3 has 11 residues. Germline V gene data show CDR1 as DFQATT and CDR2 as SNEGSKA (reference sequence). The V end lost 5 bases, the J end lost 3 bases, and 5 bases lay between the germline ends. CDR3 amino acids: CSAPVYNEQFF. CDR3 bases: TGCAGTGCTCCTGTCTACAATGAGCAGTTCTTC.

This clone was detected only a few times. The chain uses TRBV2 and TRBJ1-5; D perhaps matches TRBD1 (5 bases). The CDR3 sequence is 12 residues long. The V gene lost 8 bases and the J gene lost 4 bases, with 9 bases spanning the gap. In germline, CDR1 is SNHLY, CDR2 FYNNEI. The CDR3 loop is CASSGGNQPQHF. The CDR3 DNA is TGTGCCAGCTCGGGGGGGAATCAGCCCCAGCATTTT.

This clone was counted once. The chain uses TRBV7-2 and TRBJ1-5; unclear D gene. Germline CDR1 and CDR2: SGHTA and FQGNSA. Trimming took 7 bases from V and 6 from J, leaving 13 bases between them. CDR3 length: 13 residues. CDR3: CASTSRVGQPQHF. The CDR3 coding sequence is TGTGCCAGCACCTCAAGGGTAGGTCAGCCCCAGCATTTT. The full variable domain, rest sourced from reference TRBV7-2 and TRBJ1-5, is GAGVSQSPSNKVTEKGKDVELRCDPISGHTALYWYRQSLGQGLEFLIYFQGNSAPDKSGLPSDRFSAERTGGSVSTLTIQRTQQEDSAVYLCASTSRVGQPQHFGDGTRLSIL.

The chain links TRBV27 to TRBJ1-1, with D tentatively TRBD1 (6 bases). V gave up 7 bases and J gave up 10 bases, with 16 bases separating them. Germline loops: CDR1 MNHEY, CDR2 SMNVEV (reference sequence). The CDR3 is 12 amino acids. This chain's CDR3 is CASIEQGYRAFF. CDR3 sequence (DNA): TGTGCCAGCATTGAACAGGGTTATCGAGCTTTCTTT.

The J gene is TRBJ1-4, the V gene TRBV6-2 or TRBV6-3, with TRBD1 as a possible D gene (5 bases). This CDR3 spans 14 amino acids. CDR1 MNHEY and CDR2 SVGEGT come from the germline V gene. V was trimmed by 4 bases and J by 8 bases, leaving 14 bases between them. For the CDR3, the DNA is TGTGCCAGCAGTTCCCGGGGGGGACGGGAAAAACTGTTTTTT. Encoded protein: CASSSRGGREKLFF.

V and J are TRBV7-8 and TRBJ1-2; D is perhaps TRBD1 (6 bases). The germline gives CDR1 SGHVS, CDR2 FQNEAQ. Between the trimmed V and J ends, which lost 1 base and 2 bases, there was a span of 14 bases. CDR3 size: 16 residues. The CDR3 region has the DNA TGTGCCAGCAGCTTAGGCGGGGGGCTGGCGAACTATGGCTACACCTTC. This translates into CASSLGGGLANYGYTF.

This chain uses TRBV2 with TRBJ2-4; a possible D gene is TRBD1 (6 bases). This CDR3 is 13 amino acids long. Trimming took 3 bases from V and 12 from J, leaving 15 bases between them. Per germline, CDR1 SNHLY and CDR2 FYNNEI. The CDR3 DNA follows: TGTGCCAGCAGTGACGTGGACAGTTTAGCTCAGTACTTC. This codes for CASSDVDSLAQYF.